This T cell receptor (beta chain) was retrieved from a study of blood T cells in healthy people across ages. The CDR3 spans 12 residues. CDR1 and CDR2 (germline): ENHRY, SYGVKD. V lost 4 bases and J 8 bases, leaving 8 bases between the germline ends. This clonotype was counted a few times. With a J-beta primer mix and a sample-barcoded 5' primer, a second PCR ran roughly 6 to 12 cycles. One entry per CDR3 protein, called by TCRdb with MiXCR from the 5' RACE reads. The sample holds 1.5 million or so distinct CDR3 sequences, around 42% seen once. The rearrangement uses TRBV10-3 and TRBJ1-4, with D uncertain. The TCR originated in a young woman in good health. Material for sequencing was blood. The CDR3 DNA follows: TGTGCCATCAGTGTTGAAGGGGAAAAACTGTTTTTT. This translates into CAISVEGEKLFF.